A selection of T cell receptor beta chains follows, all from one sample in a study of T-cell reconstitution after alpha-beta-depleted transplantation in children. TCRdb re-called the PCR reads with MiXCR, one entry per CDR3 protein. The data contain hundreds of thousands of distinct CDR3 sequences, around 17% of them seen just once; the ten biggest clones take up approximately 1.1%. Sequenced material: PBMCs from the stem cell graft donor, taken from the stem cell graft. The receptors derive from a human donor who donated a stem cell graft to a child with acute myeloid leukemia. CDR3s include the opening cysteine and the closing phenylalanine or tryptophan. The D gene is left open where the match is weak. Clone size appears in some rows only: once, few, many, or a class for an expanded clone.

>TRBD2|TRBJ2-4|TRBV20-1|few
CSASLAGVKNIQYF
TGCAGTGCTAGTCTAGCGGGAGTTAAAAACATTCAGTACTTC
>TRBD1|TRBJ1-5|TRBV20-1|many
CSARNRDRRNQPQHF
TGCAGTGCTAGAAACCGGGACAGGAGAAATCAGCCCCAGCATTTT
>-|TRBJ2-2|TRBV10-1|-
CASSEAGGHTGELFF
TGCGCCAGCAGTGAGGCCGGAGGGCACACCGGGGAGCTGTTTTTT
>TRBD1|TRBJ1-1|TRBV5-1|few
CASSFRQGRDTEAFF
TGCGCCAGCAGCTTCCGACAGGGGAGGGACACTGAAGCTTTCTTT
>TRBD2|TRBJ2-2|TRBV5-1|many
CASVPGLGNTGELFF
TGCGCCAGCGTACCGGGACTAGGCAACACCGGGGAGCTGTTTTTT
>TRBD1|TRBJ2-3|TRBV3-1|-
CASSQGDSDSSDTQYF
TGTGCCAGCAGCCAGGGGGACAGTGACTCTTCGGATACGCAGTATTTT
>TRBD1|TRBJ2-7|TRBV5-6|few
CASSLRATGGLYEQYF
TGTGCCAGCAGCTTGAGGGCTACAGGGGGCCTCTACGAGCAGTACTTC
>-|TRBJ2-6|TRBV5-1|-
CASSWDWGGGANVLTF
TGCGCCAGCAGCTGGGATTGGGGCGGCGGGGCCAACGTCCTGACTTTC
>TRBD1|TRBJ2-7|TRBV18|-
CASSTRDSSYEQYF
TGTGCCAGCTCAACCAGGGACAGCTCCTACGAGCAGTACTTC
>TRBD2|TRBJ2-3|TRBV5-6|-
CASSPPRQGLAGVSSTDTQYF
TGTGCCAGCAGCCCTCCCCGACAGGGACTAGCGGGGGTTTCTAGCACAGATACGCAGTATTTT
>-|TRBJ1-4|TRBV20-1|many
CSAREGVFSVEKLFF
TGCAGTGCTAGAGAAGGCGTATTCTCAGTTGAAAAACTGTTTTTT
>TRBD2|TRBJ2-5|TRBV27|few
CASSFWSGGQETQYF
TGTGCCAGCAGTTTTTGGAGCGGGGGCCAAGAGACCCAGTACTTC
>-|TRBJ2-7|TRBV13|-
CASSSGGATYEQYF
TGTGCCAGCAGCTCAGGTGGGGCCACCTACGAGCAGTACTTC
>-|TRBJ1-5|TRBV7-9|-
CASSSVLGQPQHF
TGTGCCAGCAGCTCTGTGCTAGGGCAGCCCCAGCATTTT
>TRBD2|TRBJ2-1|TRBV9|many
CASSSGTSGNEQFF
TGTGCCAGCAGCTCCGGGACTAGCGGAAATGAGCAGTTCTTC
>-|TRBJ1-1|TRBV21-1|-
CASSGSRANTEAFF
TGTGCCAGCAGTGGCAGTCGGGCGAACACTGAAGCTTTCTTT
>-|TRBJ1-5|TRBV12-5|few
CASGISGNQPQHF
TGTGCTAGTGGTATATCGGGCAATCAGCCCCAGCATTTT
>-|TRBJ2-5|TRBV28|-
CASIRREYQETQYF
TGTGCCAGCATCCGAAGGGAGTACCAAGAGACCCAGTACTTC
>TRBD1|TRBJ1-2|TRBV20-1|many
CSARDRETGGVDGYTF
TGCAGTGCTAGAGATCGTGAGACAGGGGGCGTAGATGGCTACACCTTC
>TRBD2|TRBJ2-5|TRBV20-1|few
CSAPDPTSGGFSYQETQYF
TGCAGTGCCCCAGACCCCACTAGCGGGGGGTTCTCGTACCAAGAGACCCAGTACTTC
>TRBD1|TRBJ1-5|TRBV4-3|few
CASSQEDRGDQPQHF
TGCGCCAGCAGCCAAGAGGACAGGGGTGATCAGCCCCAGCATTTT
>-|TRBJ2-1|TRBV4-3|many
CASNPYLGYNEQFF
TGCGCCAGCAACCCGTACCTAGGGTACAATGAGCAGTTCTTC